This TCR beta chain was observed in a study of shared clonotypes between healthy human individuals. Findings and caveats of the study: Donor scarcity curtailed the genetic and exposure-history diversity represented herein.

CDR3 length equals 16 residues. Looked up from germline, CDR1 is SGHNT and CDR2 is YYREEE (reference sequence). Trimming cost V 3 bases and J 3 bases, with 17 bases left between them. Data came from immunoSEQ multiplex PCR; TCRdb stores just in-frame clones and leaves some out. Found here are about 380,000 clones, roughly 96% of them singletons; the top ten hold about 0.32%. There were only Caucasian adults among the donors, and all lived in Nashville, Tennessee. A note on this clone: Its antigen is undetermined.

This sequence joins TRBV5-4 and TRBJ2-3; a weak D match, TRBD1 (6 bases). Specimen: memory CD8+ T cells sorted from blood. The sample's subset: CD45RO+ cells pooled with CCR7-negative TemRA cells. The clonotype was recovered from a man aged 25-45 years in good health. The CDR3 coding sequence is TGTGCCAGCAGCTCCGGACAGCGAGGGTTTACAGATACGCAGTATTTT. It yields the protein CASSSGQRGFTDTQYF.